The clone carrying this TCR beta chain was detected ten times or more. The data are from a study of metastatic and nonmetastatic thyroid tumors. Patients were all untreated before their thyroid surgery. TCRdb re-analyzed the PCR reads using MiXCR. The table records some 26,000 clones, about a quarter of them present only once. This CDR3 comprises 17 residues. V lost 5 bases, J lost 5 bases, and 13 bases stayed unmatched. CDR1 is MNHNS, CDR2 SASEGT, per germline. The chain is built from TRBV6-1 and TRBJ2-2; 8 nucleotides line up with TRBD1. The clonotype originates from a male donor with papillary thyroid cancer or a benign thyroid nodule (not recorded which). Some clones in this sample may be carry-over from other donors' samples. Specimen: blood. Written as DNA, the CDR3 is TGTGCCAGCAGTCCGCGACCCCAGGGGGCTTTTACCGGGGAGCTGTTTTTT. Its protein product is CASSPRPQGAFTGELFF.